This TCR beta chain was sequenced in a study of blood T cell repertoires in COVID-19 (TCRdb year 2020). Turning to the overall study: Collaborator samples came from the United States, Italy and Spain and covered acute and convalescent phases of COVID-19. The material from the prospective study consisted of cDNA or gDNA derived from T cells, B-cell-depleted T cells, or PBMCs. The dataset comprised deeply sampled blood TCRbeta repertoires from subjects exposed to, actively infected with, or recovered from COVID-19. The repertoires were made available in a free public database intended to serve as a resource for research on the immune response to SARS-CoV-2. Samples were obtained from the ongoing ImmuneRACE study (first 160 participants) and from 1,254 subjects provided by 6 global collaborators. A de-identified subject ID, COVID-19 status, age in years and sex were almost always included in the sample metadata. HLA class I and class II types, where available, came from metadata supplied by the sample provider rather than from assay-based typing. Overall study results and their limits: How much clinical and demographic metadata was included differed by source and by participant, and the metadata was provided uncurated.

The immunoSEQ Assay, a bias-controlled multiplex PCR, was used to amplify TCRbeta CDR3 regions from genomic DNA. As for the authors' bioinformatics: Within the assay, amplification of reference gene primers was used to estimate how many nucleated cells each sample contained. Sequence reads were collapsed and filtered to measure the absolute abundance of every unique TCRbeta CDR3 rearrangement. For each sample, productive Simpson clonality was calculated as the square root of Simpson's diversity index across productive rearrangements. In TCRdb, the immuneACCESS table is reduced to in-frame sequences with V and J assigned. These tables do not hold every clone; where another copy was compared, an unresolved V gene accounts for under half, and the others remain unexplained. The DNA gave D and trimming, while V, J and clone size come from that table. In this sample the table shows more than 400,000 clones, 70% to 90% of which occur a single time. The ten most abundant clones make up more than 3% of the sample.

For this clone: The antigen it binds to is not known. Within one base of it there is no much larger clone, and no base qualities were kept.

Each collaborating institution followed its own protocols to collect whole blood in K2EDTA tubes. For TCRbeta analysis, collaborator samples were shipped as frozen whole blood, as isolated PBMCs, or as DNA extracted from either sample type. CDR1 and CDR2, per the germline V gene, are SGHTA and FQGTGA. From its cysteine to its phenylalanine, the CDR3 spans 15 amino acids. Only the CDR3 part of the read is kept: 45 bases, read in frame from the first base. The V and J ends are trimmed by 6 bases and 1 base, leaving 15 bases between them. This TCR came from a human donor in a cohort sampled during active COVID-19. Sequencing was carried out using peripheral blood. The chain is assembled from TRBV7-3 and TRBJ1-1; perhaps TRBD1 is the D gene, with 5 bases matching. The CDR3: CASRQQVSPNTEAFF. The base sequence is TGTGCCAGCAGACAACAGGTATCTCCGAACACTGAAGCTTTCTTT.